Detailed here is one TCR beta chain. TCRdb independently ran MiXCR on the 5' RACE reads; one entry per CDR3 protein. The sample lists about 250,000 distinct CDR3 sequences, 30% to 35% occurring once. This CDR3 spans 13 amino acids. V was pared by 6 bases and J by 2 bases, with 10 bases between. This entry is derived from a study of CD8 T cells in ankylosing spondylitis. The chain joins TRBV12-3 or TRBV12-4 to TRBJ2-5; no clear D. Specimen: blood, either unsorted or a sorted T cell fraction (not recorded which). The origin of this receptor is a male donor with ankylosing spondylitis or in good health (not recorded which). The CDR3 sequence is CASRRDQQETQYF. DNA of the CDR3: TGTGCCAGCAGAAGGGATCAGCAAGAGACCCAGTACTTC.